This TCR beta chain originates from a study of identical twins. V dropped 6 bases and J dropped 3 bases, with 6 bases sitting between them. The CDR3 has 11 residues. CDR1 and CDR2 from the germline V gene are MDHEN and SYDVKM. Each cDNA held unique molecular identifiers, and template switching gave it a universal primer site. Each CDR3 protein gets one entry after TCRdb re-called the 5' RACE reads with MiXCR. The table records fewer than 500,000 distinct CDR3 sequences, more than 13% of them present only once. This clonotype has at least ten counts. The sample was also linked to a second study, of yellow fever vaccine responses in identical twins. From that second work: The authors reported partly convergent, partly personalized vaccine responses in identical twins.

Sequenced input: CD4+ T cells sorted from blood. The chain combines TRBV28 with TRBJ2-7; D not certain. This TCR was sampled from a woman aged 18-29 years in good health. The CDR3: CASSLIYEQYF. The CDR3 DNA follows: TGTGCCAGCAGCTTAATCTACGAGCAGTACTTC.